This TCR beta chain was identified in a study of cytomegalovirus exposure and HLA in healthy donors. Study in general: Inside one of the first data releases sat about 85 million unique TCRs taken from HLA-typed donors.

60 Vbeta and 13 Jbeta primers were used in PCR. In the original processing: Later work found about 80 million unique TCR beta chains, with about 10 million shared. This table comes from immunoSEQ multiplex PCR, and its TCRdb copy is limited to in-frame clones, with some not included. The V and J calls and the clone size are those of that table, but D and trimming were determined from the DNA. Among about 120,000 clones, over 65% were seen once, and the ten largest hold 2.5% to 3.5%. The CDR3 spans 12 residues. Deletions cut 7 bases from V and 5 bases from J, with 11 bases between. Germline-derived CDR1 and CDR2 are SGHNT and YYREEE (reference sequence). Points on this clone: The antigen is undetermined.

Study-wide findings and caveats: With later analysis, a missense DCLRE1C variant became linked to TCR beta V- and J-gene trimming.

This sequence was found in a woman in her twenties or thirties in good health and CMV-seropositive. What was sequenced was PBMCs. The chain joins TRBV5-4 to TRBJ2-3; D is unclear. The CDR3: CASSPERDTQYF. The CDR3 DNA reads as TGTGCCAGCTCTCCAGAAAGAGATACGCAGTATTTT.